The 19 T cell receptor beta chains presented below share a single source sample, sequenced in a study of early T cells in non-severe SARS-CoV-2 infection (dated by TCRdb to the early 2020s). The receptor library was made with 5' RACE. The sequencing machine was a NextSeq 500. TCRdb ran its own pipeline on the public reads, namely fastp trimming at Q25 and MiXCR clone calling, and kept in-frame beta chains. Every distinct CDR3 protein forms one entry, paired with its most common genes and DNA. The sample profile shows tens of thousands of distinct CDR3 sequences; about 4% of them were found once. The ten largest clones add up to about 3% of the sample. Sequenced material: whole blood. These TCRs come from an adult who was a healthcare worker with PCR-confirmed SARS-CoV-2 infection or an uninfected control (not recorded which).

The genes are TRBV6-2 or TRBV6-3 and TRBJ1-5, with D maybe TRBD1 (6 bases). This CDR3 contains 15 residues. Germline V gives CDR1 MNHEY, CDR2 SVGEGT. Trimming removed 7 bases at V and 0 bases at J, with 13 bases between. CDR3 amino acids: CASMRGAYSNQPQHF. The DNA of the CDR3 is TGTGCCAGCATGCGGGGGGCTTATAGCAATCAGCCCCAGCATTTT.

There are many counts of this clonotype. The chain is built from TRBV7-9 and TRBJ1-1; D perhaps matches TRBD1 (6 bases). Germline CDR1 is SEHNR and CDR2 is FQNEAQ (reference sequence). V lost 7 bases to trimming and J lost 3 bases, with 12 bases between them. CDR3 length equals 13 residues. The CDR3 reads CASNSQGDTEAFF. As DNA, the CDR3 is TGTGCCAGCAACTCACAGGGAGACACTGAAGCTTTCTTT.

This clonotype was found many times. J is TRBJ2-4 and V is TRBV29-1; 8 nucleotides align to TRBD2. This CDR3 has 14 residues. V lost 4 bases and J lost 3; bases outside the gene matches: 5. Per the germline V gene, CDR1 is SQVTM and CDR2 is ANQGSEA. The chain's CDR3 is CSVGSGGGKNIQYF. CDR3 nucleotide sequence: TGCAGCGTTGGGAGCGGGGGTGGCAAAAACATTCAGTACTTC.

A few counts support this clonotype. The V and J genes are TRBV25-1 and TRBJ1-6, with D unresolved. The V end lost 1 base, the J end lost 14 bases, and 12 bases lay between the germline ends. The CDR3 totals 13 residues. Germline V gene data show CDR1 as MGHDK and CDR2 as SYGVNS. CDR3 DNA: TGTGCCAGCAGTGAATCGTATTTCGAGGCCCTCCACTTT. As protein: CASSESYFEALHF.

This clonotype was seen ten or more times. V gene TRBV5-6 combines with J gene TRBJ2-7; 11 bases match TRBD1. CDR1 SGHDT and CDR2 YYEEEE come from the germline V gene. The CDR3 loop spans 15 amino acids. V lost 4 bases and J lost 3; bases outside the gene matches: 6. CDR3 DNA: TGTGCCAGCAGCGAAGGACAGGGGGCAATCTACGAGCAGTACTTC. This translates into CASSEGQGAIYEQYF. Complete variable domain (other parts from reference TRBV5-6 and TRBJ2-7): DAGVTQSPTHLIKTRGQQVTLRCSPKSGHDTVSWYQQALGQGPQFIFQYYEEEERQRGNFPDRFSGHQFPNYSSELNVNALLLGDSALYLCASSEGQGAIYEQYFGPGTRLTVT.

This clonotype appeared many times. This rearrangement joins TRBV12-3 or TRBV12-4 to TRBJ1-1; maybe TRBD1 (6 bases). The V and J ends lost 3 bases and 1 base respectively, with 12 bases between them. This CDR3 spans 15 amino acids. The DNA for the CDR3 is TGTGCCAGCAGTTTTGGGGGGCCCTCGAACACTGAAGCTTTCTTT. Translation: CASSFGGPSNTEAFF.

This clonotype was detected many times. This sequence joins TRBV12-3 or TRBV12-4 and TRBJ2-3; perhaps TRBD1 as D (5 bases). Trimming took off 5 bases at V and 1 base at J, with 13 bases between the two ends. The CDR3 is 15 residues long. CDR3 sequence: CASSPHLTGTDTQYF. DNA of the CDR3: TGTGCCAGCAGTCCTCACTTGACAGGCACAGATACGCAGTATTTT.

The chain couples TRBV9 to TRBJ2-7; D gene ambiguous. Germline lookup yields CDR1 SGDLS and CDR2 YYNGEE. V lost 0 bases and J 3 bases, leaving 10 bases between the germline ends. This CDR3 region has 14 residues. CDR3 nucleotides: TGTGCCAGCAGCGTAGATGGGTTAGTCTACGAGCAGTACTTC. Translation: CASSVDGLVYEQYF.

This clonotype was found many times. This chain joins TRBV20-1 and TRBJ2-1, with 10 bases that match TRBD1. V lost 5 bases, J lost 8 bases, and 12 bases stayed unmatched. From germline, CDR1 is DFQATT and CDR2 SNEGSKA (reference sequence). This CDR3 contains 15 residues. CDR3 in DNA: TGCAGTGCTCCGAAGGGGGACAGGGGAATCCATGAGCAGTTCTTC. This sequence encodes CSAPKGDRGIHEQFF.

This clonotype was recorded many times. The chain carries TRBV5-1 and TRBJ1-5; D possibly corresponds to TRBD1 (5 bases). The germline CDR1 and CDR2 sequences are SGHRS and YFSETQ. The CDR3 length is 15 residues. Trimming removed 4 bases at V and 0 bases at J, with 11 bases between. The CDR3 bases are TGCGCCAGCAGCCAAAATGGGGGTAGCAATCAGCCCCAGCATTTT. Protein product: CASSQNGGSNQPQHF.

This clonotype has a count of ten or more. The chain recombines TRBV3-1 with TRBJ2-7, with D possibly being TRBD1 (6 bases). This CDR3 region has 15 residues. Germline assignment: CDR1 LGHDT and CDR2 YNNKEL (reference sequence). Trimming removed 4 bases at V and 2 bases at J, with 15 bases between. CDR3 protein: CASSRLRDTTYEQYF. The CDR3 DNA sequence: TGTGCCAGCAGCCGGCTCCGGGACACCACCTACGAGCAGTACTTC.

This clonotype has a count of ten or more. The chain couples TRBV12-3 or TRBV12-4 to TRBJ2-7; D gene ambiguous. CDR3 length: 13 residues. V dropped 2 bases and J dropped 6 bases, with 11 bases sitting between them. This chain's CDR3 is CASSLYTLLEQYF. The CDR3 bases are TGTGCCAGCAGTTTATATACCCTTCTCGAGCAGTACTTC.

In its sample, this clonotype was seen many times. The chain uses TRBV7-3 and TRBJ2-2; 9 nucleotides line up with TRBD1. Germline V gene data show CDR1 as SGHTA and CDR2 as FQGTGA. V shed 5 bases, J shed 4 bases, and the junction held 11 bases outside the gene matches. CDR3 length equals 17 residues. CDR3 in amino acids: CASSVLGGTGITGELFF. The CDR3 DNA reads as TGTGCCAGCAGCGTTTTAGGGGGGACAGGGATCACCGGGGAGCTGTTTTTT.

This clonotype appeared many times. The chain combines TRBV6-5 with TRBJ2-7; D is possibly TRBD2 (6 bases). The CDR3 extends over 18 amino acids. Deletions cut 4 bases from V and 3 bases from J, with 25 bases between. Germline V gene data show CDR1 as MNHEY and CDR2 as SVGAGI. Written as DNA, the CDR3 is TGTGCCAGCAGTTCGGGGAGGTTCGGGAGCCGAATCGTCTACGAGCAGTACTTC. Its translation is CASSSGRFGSRIVYEQYF.

In its sample, this clonotype was seen a few times. The chain is built from TRBV29-1 and TRBJ2-7; D might be TRBD2 (5 bases). Germline V lookup: CDR1 SQVTM, CDR2 ANQGSEA. The CDR3 is 13 amino acids. V lost 7 bases to trimming and J lost 7 bases, with 20 bases between them. The DNA for the CDR3 is TGCAGCGCGGCCGACATCCACGGGGTAGAGCAGTACTTC. This sequence encodes CSAADIHGVEQYF.

This clonotype was found many times. This rearrangement joins TRBV18 to TRBJ1-5; D is uncertain. Germline CDR1 KGHSH, CDR2 LQKENI. Trimming took 5 bases from V and 2 from J, leaving 4 bases between them. The CDR3 runs 12 residues. The CDR3 sequence: CASSEGNQPQHF. The CDR3 nucleotides read TGTGCCAGCTCAGAGGGCAATCAGCCCCAGCATTTT.

There are a few counts of this clonotype. This chain uses TRBV4-1 with TRBJ1-3, with D unclear. Germline CDR1 MGHRA, CDR2 YSYEKL. The CDR3 is 16 amino acids. V was clipped by 1 base and J by 0 bases, with 10 bases between them. The CDR3 DNA sequence: TGCGCCAGCAGCCAAGTCAACCCACTCTCTGGAAACACCATATATTTT. It translates to CASSQVNPLSGNTIYF.

This clonotype was observed many times. The chain carries TRBV10-3 and TRBJ1-1; no clear D. Trimming pared 0 bases from V and 9 bases from J, leaving 11 bases between. CDR1 ENHRY and CDR2 SYGVKD come from the germline V gene. The CDR3 covers 13 residues. The CDR3 bases are TGTGCCATCAGTGAGTCGAAGGGAGGGAAAGCTTTCTTT. Amino acids: CAISESKGGKAFF.

This clonotype was detected ten times or more. This chain connects TRBV12-3 or TRBV12-4 to TRBJ1-5; D uncertain. The V end was cut by 8 bases, the J end by 4 bases, with 12 bases between. This CDR3 comprises 13 residues. In DNA form, the CDR3 reads TGTGCCAGCGGCGGCCGGGTGAATCAGCCCCAGCATTTT. Translated: CASGGRVNQPQHF.